The sequence of this T cell receptor (beta chain) was determined in a study of Ad26.COV2.S vaccination and SARS-CoV-2 variants. Whole-study results and caveats: Total T cell responses were possibly underestimated by TCR breadth and depth analyses. Greater spike-specific TCR breadth was seen in vaccine recipients than in placebo recipients.

The CDR3 runs to 14 residues. V lost 5 bases and J lost 1, with 11 bases in between. Germline assignment: CDR1 SGHTA and CDR2 FQGNSA. TCRdb's table, derived via immunoSEQ multiplex PCR, lists solely in-frame clones and lacks some. The data hold around 250,000 clones, with roughly 89% observed a single time. In regard to this clone: Antigen specificity is unknown.

The treatment is: about 20 received Ad26.COV2.S at low or high dose, single or two shots; about 5 received placebo; per-sample allocation not given. The samples date from day 63 after the first vaccine or placebo injection. The sequence was obtained from a person aged 18-60 years who received the Ad26.COV2.S COVID-19 vaccine or a placebo. The material was peripheral blood, obtained in a trial of Ad26.COV2.S vaccine versus placebo. The chain recombines TRBV7-2 with TRBJ2-5, with D possibly being TRBD1 or TRBD2 (5 bases each). The CDR3 sequence: CASSIPGGQETQYF. CDR3 in DNA: TGTGCCAGCAGCATCCCTGGGGGCCAAGAGACCCAGTACTTC.